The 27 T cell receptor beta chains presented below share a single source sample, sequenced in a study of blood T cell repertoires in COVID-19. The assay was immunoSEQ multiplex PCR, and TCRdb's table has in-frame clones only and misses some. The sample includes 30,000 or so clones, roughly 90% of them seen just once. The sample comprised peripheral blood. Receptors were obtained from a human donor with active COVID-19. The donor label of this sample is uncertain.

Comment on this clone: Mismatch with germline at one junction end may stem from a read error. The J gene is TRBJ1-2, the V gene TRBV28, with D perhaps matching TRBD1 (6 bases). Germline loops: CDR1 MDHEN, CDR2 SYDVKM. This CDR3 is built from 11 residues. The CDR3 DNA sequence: TGTGCCAGCAGTTTAGGGACACAGATCTCCTTC. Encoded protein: CASSLGTQISF.

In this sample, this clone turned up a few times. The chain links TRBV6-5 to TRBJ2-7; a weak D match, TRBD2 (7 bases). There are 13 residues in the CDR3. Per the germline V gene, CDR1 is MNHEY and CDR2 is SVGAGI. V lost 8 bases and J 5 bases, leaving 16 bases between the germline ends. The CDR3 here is CASGRGAVNEQYF. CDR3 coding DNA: TGTGCCAGCGGGAGGGGGGCTGTCAACGAGCAGTACTTC.

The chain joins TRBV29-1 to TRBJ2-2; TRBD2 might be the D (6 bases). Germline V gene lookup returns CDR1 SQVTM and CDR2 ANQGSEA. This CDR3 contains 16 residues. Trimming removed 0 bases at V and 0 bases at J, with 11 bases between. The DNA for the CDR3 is TGCAGCGTTGAAGATCTTGCTAGCGCGAACACCGGGGAGCTGTTTTTT. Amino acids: CSVEDLASANTGELFF.

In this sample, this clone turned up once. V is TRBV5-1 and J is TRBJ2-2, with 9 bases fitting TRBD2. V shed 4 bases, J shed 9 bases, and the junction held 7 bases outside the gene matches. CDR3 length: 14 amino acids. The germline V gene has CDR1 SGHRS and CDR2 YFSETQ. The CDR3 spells CASSPSGGLRELFF. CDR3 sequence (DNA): TGCGCCAGCAGCCCAAGCGGGGGGCTCAGGGAGCTGTTTTTT. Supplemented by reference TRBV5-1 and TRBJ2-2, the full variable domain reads KAGVTQTPRYLIKTRGQQVTLSCSPISGHRSVSWYQQTPGQGLQFLFEYFSETQRNKGNFPGRFSGRQFSNSRSEMNVSTLELGDSALYLCASSPSGGLRELFFGEGSRLTVL.

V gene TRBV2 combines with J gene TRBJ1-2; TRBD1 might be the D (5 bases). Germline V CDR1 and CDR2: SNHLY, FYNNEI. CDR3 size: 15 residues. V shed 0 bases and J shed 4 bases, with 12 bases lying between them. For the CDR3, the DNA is TGTGCCAGCAGTGAAGCGCTTCTACAGGCCTATGGCTACACCTTC. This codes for CASSEALLQAYGYTF.

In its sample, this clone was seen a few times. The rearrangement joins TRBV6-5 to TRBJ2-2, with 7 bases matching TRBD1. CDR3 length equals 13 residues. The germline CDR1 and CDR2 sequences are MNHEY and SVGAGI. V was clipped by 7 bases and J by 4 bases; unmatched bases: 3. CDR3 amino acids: CASNRGRTGELFF. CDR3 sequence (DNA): TGTGCCAGCAACAGGGGCCGCACCGGGGAGCTGTTTTTT.

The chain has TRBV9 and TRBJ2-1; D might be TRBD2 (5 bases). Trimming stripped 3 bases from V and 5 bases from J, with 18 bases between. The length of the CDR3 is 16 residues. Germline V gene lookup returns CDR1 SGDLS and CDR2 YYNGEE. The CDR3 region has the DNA TGTGCCAGCAGCGCCCCCCTTGGAGGTTCGAACAATGAGCAGTTCTTC. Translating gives CASSAPLGGSNNEQFF. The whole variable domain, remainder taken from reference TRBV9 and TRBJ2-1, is DSGVTQTPKHLITATGQRVTLRCSPRSGDLSVYWYQQSLDQGLQFLIQYYNGEERAKGNILERFSAQQFPDLHSELNLSSLELGDSALYFCASSAPLGGSNNEQFFGPGTRLTVL.

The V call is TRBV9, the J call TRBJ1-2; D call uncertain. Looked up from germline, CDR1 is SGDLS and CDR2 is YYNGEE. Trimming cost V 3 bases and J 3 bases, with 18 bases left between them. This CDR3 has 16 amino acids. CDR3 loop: CASSADRASGDYGYTF. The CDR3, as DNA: TGTGCCAGCAGCGCCGATCGGGCCTCCGGGGACTATGGCTACACCTTC.

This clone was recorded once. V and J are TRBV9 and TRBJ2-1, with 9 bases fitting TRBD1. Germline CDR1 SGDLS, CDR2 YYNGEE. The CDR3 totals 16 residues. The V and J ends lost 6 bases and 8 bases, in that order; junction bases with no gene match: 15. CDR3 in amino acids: CASTPLPGQGWDEQFF. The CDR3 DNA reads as TGTGCCAGCACCCCGCTTCCGGGACAGGGTTGGGATGAGCAGTTCTTC.

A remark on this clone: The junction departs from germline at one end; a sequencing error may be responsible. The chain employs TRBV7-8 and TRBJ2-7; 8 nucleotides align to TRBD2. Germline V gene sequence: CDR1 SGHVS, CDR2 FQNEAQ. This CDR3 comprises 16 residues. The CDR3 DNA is TGTGCCAGCAGGTTAGGCCGGGGCGGGAGGACCTACGAGCAGTACTTC. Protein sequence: CASRLGRGGRTYEQYF.

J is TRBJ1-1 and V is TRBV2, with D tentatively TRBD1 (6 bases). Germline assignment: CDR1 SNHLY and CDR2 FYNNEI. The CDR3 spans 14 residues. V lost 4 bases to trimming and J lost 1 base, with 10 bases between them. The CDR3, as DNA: TGTGCCAGCAGTGCACAGGGACGGAACACTGAAGCTTTCTTT. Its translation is CASSAQGRNTEAFF.

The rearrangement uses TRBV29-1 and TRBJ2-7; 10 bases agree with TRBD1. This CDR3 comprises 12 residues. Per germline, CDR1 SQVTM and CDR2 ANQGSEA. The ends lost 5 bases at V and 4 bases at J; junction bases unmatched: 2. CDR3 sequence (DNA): TGCAGCGTTTGGACAGGGGGATACGAGCAGTACTTC. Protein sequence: CSVWTGGYEQYF.

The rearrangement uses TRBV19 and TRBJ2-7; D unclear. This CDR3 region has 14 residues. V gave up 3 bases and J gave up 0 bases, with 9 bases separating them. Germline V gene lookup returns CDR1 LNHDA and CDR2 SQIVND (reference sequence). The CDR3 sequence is CASSILLYSYEQYF. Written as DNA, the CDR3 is TGTGCCAGTAGTATTTTATTATACTCCTACGAGCAGTACTTC.

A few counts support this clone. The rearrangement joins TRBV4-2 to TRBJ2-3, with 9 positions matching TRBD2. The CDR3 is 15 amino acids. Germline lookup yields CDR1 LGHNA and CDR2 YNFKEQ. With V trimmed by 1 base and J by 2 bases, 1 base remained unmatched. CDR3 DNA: TGTGCCAGCAGCCAAGTAGCGGGGGACACAGATACGCAGTATTTT. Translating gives CASSQVAGDTDTQYF.

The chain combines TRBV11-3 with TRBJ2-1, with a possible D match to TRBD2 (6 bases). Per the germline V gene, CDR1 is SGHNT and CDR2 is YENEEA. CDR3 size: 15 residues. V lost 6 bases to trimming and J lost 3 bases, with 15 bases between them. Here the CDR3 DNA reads TGTGCCAGCAGTATAGAGCGGGCCCGCTACAATGAGCAGTTCTTC. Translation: CASSIERARYNEQFF.

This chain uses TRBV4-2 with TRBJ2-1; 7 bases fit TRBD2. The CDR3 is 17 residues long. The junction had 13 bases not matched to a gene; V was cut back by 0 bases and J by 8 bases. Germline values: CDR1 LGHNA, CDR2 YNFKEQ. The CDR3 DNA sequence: TGTGCCAGCAGCCAAGACCCCCGAGGCGGGGGACGGGATGAGCAGTTCTTC. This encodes CASSQDPRGGGRDEQFF.

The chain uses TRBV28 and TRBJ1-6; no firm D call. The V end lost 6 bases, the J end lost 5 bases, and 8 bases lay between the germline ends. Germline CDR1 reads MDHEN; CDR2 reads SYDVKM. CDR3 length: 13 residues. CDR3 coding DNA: TGTGCCAGCAGCAGTTCGAATAATTCACCCCTCCACTTT. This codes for CASSSSNNSPLHF.

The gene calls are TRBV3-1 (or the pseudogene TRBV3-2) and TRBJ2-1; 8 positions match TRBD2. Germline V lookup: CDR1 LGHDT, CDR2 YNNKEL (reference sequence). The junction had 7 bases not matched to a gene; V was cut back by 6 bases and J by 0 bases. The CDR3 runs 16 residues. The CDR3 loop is CASRPVAGSSYNEQFF. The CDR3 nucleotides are TGTGCCAGCAGGCCTGTAGCGGGGAGCTCCTACAATGAGCAGTTCTTC.

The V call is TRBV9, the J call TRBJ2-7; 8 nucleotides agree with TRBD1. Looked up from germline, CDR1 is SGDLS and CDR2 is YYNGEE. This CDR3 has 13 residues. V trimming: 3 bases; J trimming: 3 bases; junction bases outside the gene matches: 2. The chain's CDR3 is CASSEGTGYEQYF. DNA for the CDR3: TGTGCCAGCAGCGAAGGGACAGGCTACGAGCAGTACTTC. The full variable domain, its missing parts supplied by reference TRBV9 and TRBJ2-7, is DSGVTQTPKHLITATGQRVTLRCSPRSGDLSVYWYQQSLDQGLQFLIQYYNGEERAKGNILERFSAQQFPDLHSELNLSSLELGDSALYFCASSEGTGYEQYFGPGTRLTVT.

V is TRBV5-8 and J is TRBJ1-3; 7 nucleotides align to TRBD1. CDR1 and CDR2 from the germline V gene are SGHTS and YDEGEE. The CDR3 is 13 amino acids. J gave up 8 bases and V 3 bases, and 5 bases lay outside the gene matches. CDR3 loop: CASSWGTADTIYF. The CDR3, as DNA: TGTGCCAGCAGCTGGGGGACAGCGGACACCATATATTTT.

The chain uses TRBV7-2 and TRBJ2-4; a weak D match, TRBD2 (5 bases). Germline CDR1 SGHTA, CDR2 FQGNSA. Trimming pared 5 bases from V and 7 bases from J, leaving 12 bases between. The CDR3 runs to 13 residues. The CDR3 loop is CASSQTPGNIQYF. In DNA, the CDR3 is TGTGCCAGCAGCCAAACACCGGGGAACATTCAGTACTTC. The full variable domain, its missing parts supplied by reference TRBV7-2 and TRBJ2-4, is GAGVSQSPSNKVTEKGKDVELRCDPISGHTALYWYRQSLGQGLEFLIYFQGNSAPDKSGLPSDRFSAERTGGSVSTLTIQRTQQEDSAVYLCASSQTPGNIQYFGAGTRLSVL.

CDR3 sequence (DNA): TGTGCCAGCAGTTTGGGCCTGTTCCCCTACGAGCAGTACTTC. Its protein product is CASSLGLFPYEQYF. This chain links TRBV28 with TRBJ2-7, with D unresolved. Trimming removed 3 bases at V and 2 bases at J, with 11 bases between. Germline CDR1 and CDR2: MDHEN and SYDVKM. This CDR3 spans 14 amino acids.

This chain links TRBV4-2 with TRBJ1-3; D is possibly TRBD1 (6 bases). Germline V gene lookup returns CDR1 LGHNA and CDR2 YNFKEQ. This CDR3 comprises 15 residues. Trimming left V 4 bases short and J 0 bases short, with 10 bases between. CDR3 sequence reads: CASSPDSTSGNTIYF. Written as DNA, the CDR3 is TGTGCCAGCAGCCCGGACAGCACCTCTGGAAACACCATATATTTT.

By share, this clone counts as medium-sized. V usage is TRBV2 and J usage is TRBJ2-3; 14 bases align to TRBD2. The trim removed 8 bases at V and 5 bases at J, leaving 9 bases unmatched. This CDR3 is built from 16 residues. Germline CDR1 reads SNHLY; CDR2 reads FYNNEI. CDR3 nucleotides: TGTGCCAGCGCCCGACTAGCGGGGGGGCCCCTAGATACGCAGTATTTT. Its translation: CASARLAGGPLDTQYF.

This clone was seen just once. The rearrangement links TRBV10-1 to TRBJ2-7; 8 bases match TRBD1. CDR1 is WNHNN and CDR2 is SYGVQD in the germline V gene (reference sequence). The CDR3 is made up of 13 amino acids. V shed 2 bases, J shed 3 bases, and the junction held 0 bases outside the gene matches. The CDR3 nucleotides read TGCGCCAGCAGTGAGGACAGGGGCTACGAGCAGTACTTC. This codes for CASSEDRGYEQYF.

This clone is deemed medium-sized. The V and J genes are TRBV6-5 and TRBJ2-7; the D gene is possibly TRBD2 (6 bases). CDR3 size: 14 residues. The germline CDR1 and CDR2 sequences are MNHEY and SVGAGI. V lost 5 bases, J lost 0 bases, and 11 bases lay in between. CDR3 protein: CASSPGGTSYEQYF. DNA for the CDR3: TGTGCCAGCAGTCCCGGGGGAACCTCCTACGAGCAGTACTTC.

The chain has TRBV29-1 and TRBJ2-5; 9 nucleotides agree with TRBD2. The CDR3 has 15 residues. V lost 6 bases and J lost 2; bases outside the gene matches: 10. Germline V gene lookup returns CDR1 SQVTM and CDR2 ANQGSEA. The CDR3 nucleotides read TGCAGCGTCACTGAGCGGGGGGCGATACAAGAGACCCAGTACTTC. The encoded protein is CSVTERGAIQETQYF.